The TCR beta chain under discussion was sequenced for a study of blood T cell repertoires in COVID-19. For the study at large: Researchers got acute and convalescent COVID-19 samples from the United States, Italy and Spain. In each case, the material was cDNA or gDNA derived from T cells, B-cell-depleted T cells, or PBMCs.

CDR3 length: 14 residues. The V segment lost 3 bases and the J segment 8 bases; nucleotides outside the gene matches: 6. Per germline, CDR1 MDHEN and CDR2 SYDVKM. Methods used by the authors: Quantification of nucleated cells was approximated via reference gene primer amplification. The repertoire was sequenced with immunoSEQ multiplex PCR; TCRdb's copy has only in-frame clones and lacks some. V, J and clone size are those of that table, while D and trimming were read from the DNA. This table has some 250,000 clones, 83% appearing once. The chain uses TRBV28 and TRBJ1-4; TRBD1 aligns across 7 bases. This clonotype was sampled from a man aged 35 to 55 with active or convalescent COVID-19. Input material: peripheral blood. Written as DNA, the CDR3 is TGTGCCAGCAGTTTGGAGGGGGCCGGGGAAAAACTGTTTTTT. This translates into CASSLEGAGEKLFF. The whole variable domain, remainder taken from reference TRBV28 and TRBJ1-4, is DVKVTQSSRYLVKRTGEKVFLECVQDMDHENMFWYRQDPGLGLRLIYFSYDVKMKEKGDIPEGYSVSREKKERFSLILESASTNQTSMYLCASSLEGAGEKLFFGSGTQLSVL.